The text below deals with one T cell receptor beta chain. Its antigen remains unidentified. V trimming: 3 bases; J trimming: 7 bases; junction bases outside the gene matches: 5. Germline V gene data show CDR1 as LGHDT and CDR2 as YNNKEL (reference sequence). The CDR3 runs 15 residues. These data are taken from a study of T cell responses to AZD1222 COVID-19 vaccine. Points from the study as a whole: Samples come after the peak T cell response, not at day 14. Mapped onto spike, vaccine-associated CD4 TCRs spanned it and were dominant at 160-218 and 743-854.

Profiled with immunoSEQ multiplex PCR; TCRdb holds only in-frame clones, not every one. The sample comprises some 150,000 clones, approximately 90% of which are singletons, and 6.9% rests with the top ten. This chain links TRBV3-1 (or the pseudogene TRBV3-2) with TRBJ1-6; TRBD1 matches at 8 bases. This TCR derives from an adult who had recovered from COVID-19. The sequences come from peripheral blood, collected after recovery from COVID-19. CDR3 nucleotides: TGTGCCAGCAGCCATTTGGACAGGGTGAATTCACCCCTCCACTTT. Protein product: CASSHLDRVNSPLHF.